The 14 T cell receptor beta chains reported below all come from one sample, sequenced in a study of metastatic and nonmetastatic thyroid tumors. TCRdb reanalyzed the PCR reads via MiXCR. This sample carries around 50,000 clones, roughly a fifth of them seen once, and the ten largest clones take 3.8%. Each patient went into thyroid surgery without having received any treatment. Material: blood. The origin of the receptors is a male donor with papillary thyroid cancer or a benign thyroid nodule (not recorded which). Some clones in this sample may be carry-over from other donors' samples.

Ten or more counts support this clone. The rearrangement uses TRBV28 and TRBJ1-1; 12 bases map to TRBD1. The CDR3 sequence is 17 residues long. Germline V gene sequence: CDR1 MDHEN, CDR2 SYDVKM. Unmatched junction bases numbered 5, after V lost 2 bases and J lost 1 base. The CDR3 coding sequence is TGTGCCAGCAGTTTAGCGGGACAGGGGGCTTGGAACACTGAAGCTTTCTTT. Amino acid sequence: CASSLAGQGAWNTEAFF.

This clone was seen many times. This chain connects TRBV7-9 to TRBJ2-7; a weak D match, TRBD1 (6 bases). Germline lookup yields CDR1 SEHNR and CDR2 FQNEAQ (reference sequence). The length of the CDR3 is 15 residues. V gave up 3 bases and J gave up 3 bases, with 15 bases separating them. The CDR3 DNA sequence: TGTGCCAGCAGCTTTGGTTCGGGACATCACTACGAGCAGTACTTC. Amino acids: CASSFGSGHHYEQYF.

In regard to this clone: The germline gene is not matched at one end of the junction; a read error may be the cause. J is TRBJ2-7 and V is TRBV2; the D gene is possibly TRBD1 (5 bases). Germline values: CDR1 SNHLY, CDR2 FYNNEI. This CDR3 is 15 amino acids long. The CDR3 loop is CASRSTGPKYYDQYF. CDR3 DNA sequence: TGTGCCAGCAGGTCTACAGGACCAAAGTACTACGATCAGTACTTC.

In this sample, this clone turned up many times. CDR3 nucleotides: TGCGCCAGCAGTTCAGGACTAGCGGGGGCTCGGTACGAGCAGTACTTC. Encoded protein: CASSSGLAGARYEQYF. V is TRBV10-1 and J is TRBJ2-7; the match to TRBD2 covers 13 bases. J lost 4 bases, V lost 5 bases, and 8 bases had no gene match. Germline V gives CDR1 WNHNN, CDR2 SYGVQD (reference sequence). The CDR3 runs 16 residues.

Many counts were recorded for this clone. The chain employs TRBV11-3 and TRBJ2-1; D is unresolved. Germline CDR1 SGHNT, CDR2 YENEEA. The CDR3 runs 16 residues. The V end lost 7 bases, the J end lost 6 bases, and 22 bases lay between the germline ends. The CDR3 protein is CASTKSWSLKANEQFF. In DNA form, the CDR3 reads TGTGCCAGCACCAAATCGTGGAGCTTAAAGGCCAATGAGCAGTTCTTC.

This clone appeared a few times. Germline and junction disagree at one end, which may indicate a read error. The DNA of the CDR3 is TGTACCAGCATAGGGTACCAGGCCGGCAACGAGCAGTACTTC. Its translation is CTSIGYQAGNEQYF. The chain is built from TRBV2 and TRBJ2-7; D is uncertain. The V gene's germline CDR1 is SNHLY and CDR2 FYNNEI. This CDR3 is 14 amino acids long.

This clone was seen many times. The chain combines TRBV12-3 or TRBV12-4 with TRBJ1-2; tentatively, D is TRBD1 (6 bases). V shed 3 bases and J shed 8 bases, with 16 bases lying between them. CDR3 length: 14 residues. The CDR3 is CASSLVKGGAGYTF. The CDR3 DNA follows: TGTGCCAGCAGTTTGGTTAAGGGGGGTGCGGGCTACACCTTC.

This CDR3 reads CASSMPSRSYEQYF. CDR3 coding DNA: TGTGCCAGTAGTATGCCTAGCCGGTCCTACGAGCAGTACTTC. J is TRBJ2-7 and V is TRBV19; a possible D gene is TRBD2 (5 bases). Looked up from germline, CDR1 is LNHDA and CDR2 is SQIVND (reference sequence). Between the trimmed V and J ends, which lost 3 bases and 1 base, there was a span of 10 bases. The CDR3 totals 14 residues.

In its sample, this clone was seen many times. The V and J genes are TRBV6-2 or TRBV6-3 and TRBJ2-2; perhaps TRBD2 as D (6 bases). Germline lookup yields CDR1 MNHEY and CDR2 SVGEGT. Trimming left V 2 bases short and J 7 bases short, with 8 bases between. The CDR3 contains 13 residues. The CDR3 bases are TGTGCCAGCAGTTACGTGGGACTCGGGGAGCTGTTTTTT. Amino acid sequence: CASSYVGLGELFF.

The CDR3 DNA follows: TGTGCCAGCTCACCACCGCGGGGACAGGGGGCGGGGGACGATGGCGAGCAGTACTTC. Amino acid sequence: CASSPPRGQGAGDDGEQYF. This sequence joins TRBV18 and TRBJ2-7, with 12 bases lining up with TRBD1. Germline CDR1 is KGHSH and CDR2 is LQKENI. CDR3 size: 19 residues. Trimming removed 0 bases from V and 6 bases from J; junction bases left unmatched: 15.

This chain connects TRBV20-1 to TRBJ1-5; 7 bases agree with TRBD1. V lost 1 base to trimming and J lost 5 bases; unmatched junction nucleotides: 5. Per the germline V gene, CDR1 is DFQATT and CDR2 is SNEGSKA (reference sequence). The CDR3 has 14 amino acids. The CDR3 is CSARGRGKDQPQHF. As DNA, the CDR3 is TGCAGTGCTAGAGGCAGGGGGAAGGATCAGCCCCAGCATTTT.

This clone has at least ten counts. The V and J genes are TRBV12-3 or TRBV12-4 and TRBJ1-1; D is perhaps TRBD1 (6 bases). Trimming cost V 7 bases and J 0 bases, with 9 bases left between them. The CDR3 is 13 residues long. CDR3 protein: CASKDRLNTEAFF. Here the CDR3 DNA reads TGTGCCAGCAAAGACAGGTTGAACACTGAAGCTTTCTTT.

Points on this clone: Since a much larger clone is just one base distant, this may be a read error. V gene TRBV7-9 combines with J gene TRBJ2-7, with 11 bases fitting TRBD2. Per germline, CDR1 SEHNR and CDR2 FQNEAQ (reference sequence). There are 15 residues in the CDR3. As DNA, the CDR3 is TGCGCCAGCAGCCCGACTAGCGGGATCTCCTACGAGCAGTACTTC. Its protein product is CASSPTSGISYEQYF.

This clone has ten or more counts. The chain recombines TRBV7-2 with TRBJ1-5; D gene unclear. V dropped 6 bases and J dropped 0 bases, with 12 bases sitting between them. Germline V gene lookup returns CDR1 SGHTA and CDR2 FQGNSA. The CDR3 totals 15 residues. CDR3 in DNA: TGTGCCAGCAGTTTTACGGGCCATAGCAATCAGCCCCAGCATTTT. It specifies CASSFTGHSNQPQHF.